The T cell receptor (beta chain) described here comes from a study of Ad26.COV2.S vaccination and SARS-CoV-2 variants. On the study more broadly: The donor participated in the COV1001 trial, in its Ad26.COV2.S arm.

Turning to this clone: Its antigen is not known.

Study results and limitations: Vaccine recipients showed a spike-specific TCR breadth that was higher than in placebo recipients. Participants given vaccine showed non-spike TCR breadth similar to that of placebo recipients.

Sample treatment: 15 to 20 received Ad26.COV2.S at low or high dose, single or two shots; 5 received placebo; per-sample allocation not given. Specimen acquisition occurred on day 63 following the initial vaccine or placebo injection. Boston supplied an adult donor aged 18-55 years. The germline V gene has CDR1 MNHNS and CDR2 SASEGT. The CDR3 runs to 16 residues. Trimming at V came to 4 bases and at J to 3 bases, leaving 4 bases not matched to a gene. Repertoires were generated with immunoSEQ multiplex PCR, while TCRdb's copy carries only in-frame clones and drops some. Of a few hundred thousand clones listed, more than 75% were seen once; the top ten hold roughly 4%.

The V and J genes are TRBV6-1 and TRBJ1-3; 12 nucleotides line up with TRBD1. This receptor was taken from a person between 18 and 60 years old who received the Ad26.COV2.S COVID-19 vaccine or a placebo. The material sequenced was peripheral blood, taken in a trial of Ad26.COV2.S vaccine versus placebo. The CDR3 DNA reads TGTGCCAGCAGTGGGGACAGGGGGCGCGGTGGAAACACCATATATTTT. This translates into CASSGDRGRGGNTIYF.